This T cell receptor beta chain emerged from a study of low-dose radiotherapy and immunotherapy resistance in tumors. Study as a whole: Treatment of Cohort 1 consisted of 0.5 Gy per fraction every 2 weeks, adding up to 6.5 Gy. Intravenous ipilimumab 1 mg/kg every six weeks was given with nivolumab 240 mg every two weeks. The 200 mg/m2 dose of intravenous cyclophosphamide was given every two weeks, one day before radiation and immunotherapy.

Time point in this sample: after trial treatment. Treatment specified: LDRT plus nivolumab, ipilimumab, low-dose cyclophosphamide and aspirin (RACIN trial). Donors were administered nivolumab, ipilimumab, aspirin and low-dose cyclophosphamide, together with low-dose radiotherapy. Germline V gene lookup returns CDR1 SQVTM and CDR2 ANQGSEA. V was clipped by 3 bases and J by 2 bases; unmatched bases: 11. The CDR3 is made up of 16 amino acids. First-strand cDNA relied on TRAV- and TRBV-specific primers spanning alpha and beta chains. The authors amplified TCRs for roughly 20 PCR cycles with a constant-region primer and a V-primer adapter. Each CDR3 protein gets one entry after TCRdb re-called the reads with MiXCR. The data show under 75,000 distinct CDR3 sequences, 23% seen once.

The chain carries TRBV29-1 and TRBJ2-7, with 9 positions matching TRBD2. This TCR was sampled from a male donor with prostate cancer. The specimen comprised PBMCs, sampled after low-dose radiotherapy plus immunotherapy. As DNA, the CDR3 is TGCAGCGTTGACGACACTCCGGGCGGGGGGGCCTACGAGCAGTACTTC. Translated, it gives CSVDDTPGGGAYEQYF.